One sample yielded the 21 T cell receptor beta chains listed below, sequenced in a study of blood T cells in healthy people across ages. Primers used in a second PCR of roughly 6 to 11 cycles were a sample-barcoded 5' primer and a J-beta primer mix. Via MiXCR, TCRdb re-called the 5' RACE reads, giving one row per CDR3 protein. The data show about 640,000 distinct CDR3 sequences, with about 54% seen just once and over 30% held by the top ten. Sequences were obtained from blood. The receptor set was obtained from a man between 60 and 70 years old in good health.

The chain combines TRBV9 with TRBJ2-5, with D perhaps matching TRBD2 (5 bases). With the DNA end fitting TRBJ2-7 better, the J assignment may be wrong. The germline CDR1 and CDR2 sequences are SGDLS and YYNGEE. This CDR3 region has 15 residues. The CDR3 loop reads CASSVGEGRSYEQYF. CDR3 DNA sequence: TGTGCCAGCAGCGTAGGCGAGGGAAGGTCCTACGAGCAGTACTTC.

The genes are TRBV12-3 or TRBV12-4 and TRBJ2-3; no firm D call. The CDR3 spans 13 residues. Trimming took 7 bases from V and 0 from J, leaving 8 bases between them. Here the CDR3 reads CASTITSTDTQYF. The CDR3 DNA follows: TGTGCCAGCACCATAACTAGCACAGATACGCAGTATTTT.

This clonotype is a singleton in its sample. This chain uses TRBV12-3 or TRBV12-4 with TRBJ2-3, with D uncertain. The CDR3 covers 14 residues. Trimming took 3 bases from V and 15 from J, leaving 22 bases between them. CDR3 amino acids: CASSFGVTGDMEYF. The CDR3 nucleotides are TGTGCCAGCAGTTTTGGAGTGACCGGAGATATGGAATATTTT.

CDR3 coding DNA: TGTGCCAGCAGCCTCTGGACTAGCGGGCCCCAAGAGACCCAGTACTTC. Protein product: CASSLWTSGPQETQYF. The chain has TRBV7-6 and TRBJ2-5, with TRBD2 matching over 11 bases. CDR1 SGHVS and CDR2 FNYEAQ come from the germline V gene. This CDR3 region has 16 residues. V shed 5 bases and J 1 base; nucleotides not matched to a gene: 6.

The chain combines TRBV7-9 with TRBJ2-5; 8 bases match TRBD2. This CDR3 is built from 18 residues. Losses at the gene ends were 5 bases for V and 1 base for J; bases not matched to a gene: 15. Germline lookup yields CDR1 SEHNR and CDR2 FQNEAQ (reference sequence). In DNA, the CDR3 is TGTGCCAGCAGCCGCCTCAGCGGGAGAGTGGGAGCCCAAGAGACCCAGTACTTC. Encoded protein: CASSRLSGRVGAQETQYF.

The chain carries TRBV10-3 and TRBJ1-2; TRBD1 matches 9 bases. The ends lost 0 bases at V and 6 bases at J; junction bases unmatched: 11. Germline V gene lookup returns CDR1 ENHRY and CDR2 SYGVKD. The CDR3 is made up of 17 amino acids. CDR3 amino acids: CAISESSVGQGINGYTF. The CDR3 DNA reads TGTGCCATCAGTGAGTCGAGTGTGGGACAGGGAATCAATGGCTACACCTTC.

The table lists this clonotype with a count of one. The chain links TRBV7-9 to TRBJ1-6, with D unclear. CDR3 length: 12 residues. The germline V gene encodes CDR1 SEHNR and CDR2 FQNEAQ (reference sequence). Trimming shortened V by 2 bases and J by 8 bases, and 4 bases separated the two germline ends. In DNA, the CDR3 is TGTGCCAGCAGCTTAACCGATTCACCCCTCCACTTT. This encodes CASSLTDSPLHF.

There are many counts of this clonotype. Germline and junction disagree at one end, which may indicate a read error. This chain connects TRBV12-3 or TRBV12-4 to TRBJ2-7; maybe TRBD1 (6 bases). The CDR3 length is 13 residues. The CDR3 bases are TGCGCCAGCAGCTTTACAGGGAGCTACGAGCAGTACTTC. Translating it yields CASSFTGSYEQYF.

The chain has TRBV20-1 and TRBJ2-3; 9 nucleotides align to TRBD1. Germline lookup yields CDR1 DFQATT and CDR2 SNEGSKA (reference sequence). J gave up 3 bases and V 4 bases, and 5 bases lay outside the gene matches. The CDR3 consists of 14 residues. The CDR3 nucleotides read TGCAGTGCTATCGGACAGGGGTGGACAGATACGCAGTATTTT. Amino acids: CSAIGQGWTDTQYF.

The chain employs TRBV20-1 and TRBJ1-5, with 8 positions matching TRBD1. This CDR3 comprises 11 residues. Per the germline V gene, CDR1 is DFQATT and CDR2 is SNEGSKA (reference sequence). In nucleotides, the CDR3 is TGCAATGCCGGGAGCGGACAGGGAATGCATTTT. Its translation is CNAGSGQGMHF.

The V call is TRBV10-3, the J call TRBJ2-6; D unresolved. Germline lookup yields CDR1 ENHRY and CDR2 SYGVKD. CDR3 length: 14 amino acids. V lost 10 bases and J lost 0, with 10 bases in between. The CDR3 sequence: CATLPYSGANVLTF. CDR3 nucleotide sequence: TGTGCCACCCTACCATACTCTGGGGCCAACGTCCTGACTTTC.

Note on this clonotype: This could be a read error, since a much larger clone is one nucleotide away. The chain is built from TRBV6-1 and TRBJ2-5, with 13 bases that match TRBD2. The CDR3 length is 14 residues. Trimming removed 6 bases from V and 3 bases from J; junction bases left unmatched: 1. Per the germline V gene, CDR1 is MNHNS and CDR2 is SASEGT. CDR3 amino acids: CASSGLAGEETQYF. In nucleotides, the CDR3 is TGTGCCAGCAGCGGACTAGCGGGGGAAGAGACCCAGTACTTC.

This clonotype was observed a handful of times. The genes are TRBV29-1 and TRBJ2-5, with 8 bases aligning to TRBD1. The V segment lost 7 bases and the J segment 3 bases; nucleotides outside the gene matches: 10. There are 14 residues in the CDR3. CDR1 and CDR2 (germline): SQVTM, ANQGSEA. The CDR3 protein is CSDSSGGREETQYF. DNA for the CDR3: TGCAGCGATTCTTCAGGGGGCCGGGAAGAGACCCAGTACTTC.

The table lists this clonotype with a count of one. The chain uses TRBV6-2 or TRBV6-3 and TRBJ2-2; D remains ambiguous. V lost 6 bases and J 2 bases, leaving 7 bases between the germline ends. The CDR3 is made up of 13 amino acids. CDR1 is MNHEY, CDR2 SVGEGT, per germline. CDR3 region: CASSNHNTGELFF. The CDR3 DNA reads TGTGCCAGCAGCAACCATAACACCGGGGAGCTGTTTTTT.

The chain employs TRBV19 and TRBJ2-1; D possibly uses TRBD1 or TRBD2 (6 bases each). Germline CDR1 LNHDA, CDR2 SQIVND (reference sequence). CDR3 length equals 15 residues. Trimming took 7 bases from V and 9 from J, leaving 22 bases between them. The CDR3 spells CASKSGDTASSEQFF. In DNA, the CDR3 is TGTGCCAGTAAATCGGGGGACACAGCCTCGAGTGAGCAGTTCTTC.

This chain joins TRBV12-3 or TRBV12-4 and TRBJ2-5; D is uncertain. Trimming removed 3 bases at V and 1 base at J, with 9 bases between. The CDR3 has 14 residues. The CDR3 DNA reads as TGTGCCAGCAGTTTCCCCCTGGGCCAAGAGACCCAGTACTTC. Amino acids: CASSFPLGQETQYF.

The rearrangement uses TRBV20-1 and TRBJ2-5; possibly TRBD2 for D (6 bases). The J call is doubtful: the DNA matches TRBJ2-7 better. Per the germline V gene, CDR1 is DFQATT and CDR2 is SNEGSKA (reference sequence). The CDR3 has 13 amino acids. Written as DNA, the CDR3 is TGCAGTGCTAGGATGGACTACCTCTACGAGCAGTACTTC. This codes for CSARMDYLYEQYF.

The gene calls are TRBV10-3 and TRBJ1-2; 7 bases are shared with TRBD1. After removal of 0 bases from V and 4 bases from J, the junction contained 2 bases not matched to a gene. Germline assignment: CDR1 ENHRY and CDR2 SYGVKD. The CDR3 is made up of 14 amino acids. CDR3 protein: CAISESWDSYGYTF. CDR3 DNA: TGTGCCATCAGTGAGTCATGGGACAGCTATGGCTACACCTTC.

Here the CDR3 reads CASQTGAGDTQYF. The CDR3 region has the DNA TGTGCCAGCCAGACAGGAGCGGGCGATACGCAGTATTTT. The rearrangement uses TRBV2 and TRBJ2-3; D tentatively fits TRBD1 or TRBD2 (6 bases each). The CDR3 is 13 amino acids. Germline lookup yields CDR1 SNHLY and CDR2 FYNNEI. V lost 8 bases and J lost 6, with 15 bases in between. Variable domain in full (rest from reference TRBV2 and TRBJ2-3): EPEVTQTPSHQVTQMGQEVILRCVPISNHLYFYWYRQILGQKVEFLVSFYNNEISEKSEIFDDQFSVERPDGSNFTLKIRSTKLEDSAMYFCASQTGAGDTQYFGPGTRLTVL.

The chain employs TRBV7-2 and TRBJ2-1, with D perhaps matching TRBD2 (5 bases). The CDR3 sequence is 16 residues long. The germline gives CDR1 SGHTA, CDR2 FQGNSA. V was pared by 1 base and J by 0 bases, with 10 bases between. The CDR3 sequence: CASSLGTFSSYNEQFF. CDR3 DNA: TGTGCCAGCAGCTTAGGGACTTTTAGCTCCTACAATGAGCAGTTCTTC. The full variable domain, completed using reference TRBV7-2 and TRBJ2-1, is GAGVSQSPSNKVTEKGKDVELRCDPISGHTALYWYRQSLGQGLEFLIYFQGNSAPDKSGLPSDRFSAERTGGSVSTLTIQRTQQEDSAVYLCASSLGTFSSYNEQFFGPGTRLTVL.

The CDR3 loop is CASSLDRGNFNEQFF. The CDR3 DNA reads as TGTGCCAGCAGCTTGGACAGGGGAAACTTCAATGAGCAGTTCTTC. The chain joins TRBV5-8 to TRBJ2-1; 7 bases match TRBD1. CDR1 SGHTS and CDR2 YDEGEE come from the germline V gene. V dropped 0 bases and J dropped 6; count of bases not matched to a gene: 6. This CDR3 has 15 residues.